Below, 24 T cell receptor beta chains from the same sample are listed, as sequenced in a study of chemoradiotherapy in HPV16-positive cancers. Sequencing used immunoSEQ multiplex PCR; TCRdb keeps in-frame clones, though not all of them. Among 20,000 to 25,000 clones listed, roughly 86% were seen once. The material sequenced was blood, taken from a patient who underwent chemoradiotherapy. These receptors all stem from a human donor with HPV-associated anogenital cancer.

This clone was seen a few times. The chain recombines TRBV5-5 with TRBJ1-1, with a tentative D call TRBD1 (6 bases). Trimming stripped 2 bases from V and 2 bases from J, with 13 bases between. CDR3 length: 15 residues. The germline V gene has CDR1 SGHKS and CDR2 YYEKEE (reference sequence). CDR3 nucleotides: TGTGCCAGCAGCTTTACGGGGGGCAGTAACACTGAAGCTTTCTTT. This sequence encodes CASSFTGGSNTEAFF.

This rearrangement joins TRBV5-6 to TRBJ1-1; perhaps TRBD1 as D (5 bases). V was shortened by 0 bases and J by 9 bases, with 6 bases between the two germline ends. The CDR3 runs to 11 residues. Germline V gene lookup returns CDR1 SGHDT and CDR2 YYEEEE. CDR3 in amino acids: CASSLAGQAFF. The CDR3 DNA reads TGTGCCAGCAGCTTGGCAGGGCAAGCTTTCTTT. Full variable domain (remainder filled in from reference TRBV5-6 and TRBJ1-1): DAGVTQSPTHLIKTRGQQVTLRCSPKSGHDTVSWYQQALGQGPQFIFQYYEEEERQRGNFPDRFSGHQFPNYSSELNVNALLLGDSALYLCASSLAGQAFFGQGTRLTVV.

This chain links TRBV19 with TRBJ2-7; D is unclear. Germline lookup yields CDR1 LNHDA and CDR2 SQIVND (reference sequence). Trimming shortened V by 3 bases and J by 2 bases, and 11 bases separated the two germline ends. CDR3 length: 14 residues. The CDR3 DNA is TGTGCCAGTAGTATTTCTACAGCTACCTACGAGCAGTACTTC. Translating gives CASSISTATYEQYF.

Notes on this clone: The sample contains more than one DNA sequence encoding this CDR3. The V call is TRBV19, the J call TRBJ1-1, with D uncertain. V shed 3 bases and J shed 8 bases, with 7 bases lying between them. The CDR3 is made up of 11 amino acids. The germline V gene encodes CDR1 LNHDA and CDR2 SQIVND (reference sequence). The CDR3 here is CASSILAEAFF. The CDR3 DNA reads TGTGCCAGTAGTATTCTTGCGGAAGCTTTCTTT.

The chain joins TRBV6-1 to TRBJ2-7, with D hard to call. The CDR3 loop spans 15 amino acids. V lost 4 bases and J 2 bases, leaving 15 bases between the germline ends. Germline CDR1 reads MNHNS; CDR2 reads SASEGT. This CDR3 is CASSGRHFGPYEQYF. CDR3 coding DNA: TGTGCCAGCAGTGGAAGACATTTTGGCCCCTACGAGCAGTACTTC.

The gene calls are TRBV9 and TRBJ1-6; D gene unclear. Germline V CDR1 and CDR2: SGDLS, YYNGEE. This CDR3 region has 14 residues. Trimming stripped 0 bases from V and 6 bases from J, with 7 bases between. The CDR3 DNA is TGTGCCAGCAGCGTAGAGAACCTTAATTCACCCCTCCACTTT. Encoded protein: CASSVENLNSPLHF.

V gene TRBV19 combines with J gene TRBJ2-3; a possible D gene is TRBD2 (6 bases). Trimming shortened V by 6 bases and J by 6 bases, and 10 bases separated the two germline ends. Germline CDR1 reads LNHDA; CDR2 reads SQIVND (reference sequence). This CDR3 comprises 12 residues. Written as DNA, the CDR3 is TGTGCCAGTAGCGGGGGTCGGGATACGCAGTATTTT. It yields the protein CASSGGRDTQYF.

The V gene is TRBV19, the J gene TRBJ2-6; the match to TRBD1 covers 9 bases. Germline V gene data show CDR1 as LNHDA and CDR2 as SQIVND (reference sequence). This CDR3 has 17 amino acids. J gave up 0 bases and V 6 bases, and 6 bases lay outside the gene matches. CDR3 protein: CASRAGQGSSGANVLTF. CDR3 coding DNA: TGTGCCAGTAGAGCGGGACAGGGAAGCTCTGGGGCCAACGTCCTGACTTTC.

This chain links TRBV5-4 with TRBJ1-2; 7 positions match TRBD1. The CDR3 covers 13 residues. From germline, CDR1 is SGHNT and CDR2 YYREEE (reference sequence). The V segment lost 4 bases and the J segment 8 bases; nucleotides outside the gene matches: 8. The CDR3 protein is CASSPDRALGYTF. For the CDR3, the DNA is TGTGCCAGCAGCCCCGACAGGGCTTTAGGCTACACCTTC.

The chain has TRBV7-2 and TRBJ2-2, with 8 bases fitting TRBD2. The germline V gene has CDR1 SGHTA and CDR2 FQGNSA. This CDR3 region has 15 residues. Trimming took 0 bases from V and 4 from J; bases not matched to a gene: 1. The chain's CDR3 is CASSLAGGATGELFF. As DNA, the CDR3 is TGTGCCAGCAGCTTAGCCGGGGGGGCCACCGGGGAGCTGTTTTTT.

V usage is TRBV7-9 and J usage is TRBJ1-1; a possible D gene is TRBD1 (6 bases). The CDR3 sequence is 17 residues long. Between the trimmed V and J ends, which lost 3 bases and 5 bases, there was a span of 22 bases. Germline V gene lookup returns CDR1 SEHNR and CDR2 FQNEAQ (reference sequence). This CDR3 reads CASSFQGQHRGGTEAFF. As DNA, the CDR3 is TGTGCCAGCAGCTTCCAGGGGCAGCACAGAGGGGGGACTGAAGCTTTCTTT.

The chain carries TRBV7-2 and TRBJ2-7; 8 bases match TRBD1. Germline assignment: CDR1 SGHTA and CDR2 FQGNSA. The CDR3 is made up of 14 amino acids. The J segment lost 2 bases and the V segment lost 4 bases, leaving 4 bases of the junction unmatched. CDR3 residues: CASSWDRFTYEQYF. CDR3 bases: TGTGCCAGCAGCTGGGACAGGTTTACCTACGAGCAGTACTTC.

The chain has TRBV5-1 and TRBJ2-5; D remains unclear. The CDR3 has 12 residues. Germline assignment: CDR1 SGHRS and CDR2 YFSETQ. Deletions cut 3 bases from V and 4 bases from J, with 7 bases between. CDR3 in amino acids: CASSSLTETQYF. As DNA, the CDR3 is TGCGCCAGCAGCTCCCTAACAGAGACCCAGTACTTC.

The J gene is TRBJ2-5, the V gene TRBV6-1; possible D gene TRBD2, 5 bases. The CDR3 length is 15 residues. The V end was cut by 5 bases, the J end by 7 bases, with 20 bases between. Germline CDR1 and CDR2: MNHNS and SASEGT. CDR3 sequence: CASSPGLRARGTQYF. The DNA for the CDR3 is TGTGCCAGCAGTCCTGGGCTCCGGGCCCGGGGGACCCAGTACTTC.

V and J are TRBV5-1 and TRBJ1-2; TRBD1 might be the D (5 bases). V lost 4 bases and J 2 bases, leaving 12 bases between the germline ends. The germline V gene encodes CDR1 SGHRS and CDR2 YFSETQ. This CDR3 has 14 residues. CDR3 sequence reads: CASSVTRGNYGYTF. The CDR3 DNA sequence: TGCGCCAGCAGCGTGACCCGGGGGAACTATGGCTACACCTTC.

This rearrangement joins TRBV6-5 to TRBJ2-7, with 8 bases lining up with TRBD2. With V trimmed by 6 bases and J by 2 bases, 3 bases remained unmatched. The CDR3 spans 13 residues. Per germline, CDR1 MNHEY and CDR2 SVGAGI. The CDR3 reads CASSRGGTYEQYF. CDR3 sequence (DNA): TGTGCCAGCAGCCGCGGGGGGACCTACGAGCAGTACTTC.

This clone has just one count. The V call is TRBV4-3, the J call TRBJ2-2; D gene uncertain. Germline CDR1 reads LGHNA; CDR2 reads YSLEER. Trimming took off 0 bases at V and 3 bases at J, with 2 bases between the two ends. The CDR3 is 13 residues long. CDR3 DNA sequence: TGCGCCAGCAGCCAAGACTACACCGGGGAGCTGTTTTTT. Residues: CASSQDYTGELFF.

The chain is built from TRBV5-8 and TRBJ2-4; D is ambiguous. V lost 1 base and J 5 bases, leaving 7 bases between the germline ends. Germline CDR1 SGHTS, CDR2 YDEGEE. The CDR3 is 13 residues long. The CDR3 loop is CASSLRAENIQYF. The CDR3 nucleotides are TGTGCCAGCAGCTTGAGGGCAGAAAACATTCAGTACTTC.

The V and J genes are TRBV11-2 and TRBJ1-2, with D hard to call. Trimming cost V 1 base and J 5 bases, with 8 bases left between them. Germline V gives CDR1 SGHAT, CDR2 FQNNGV. The CDR3 contains 13 residues. Written as DNA, the CDR3 is TGTGCCAGCAGCTTAGGCAAATTTTATGGCTACACCTTC. It translates to CASSLGKFYGYTF.

Remarks on this clone: An end of the junction does not agree with germline; a read error may underlie this. The CDR3 nucleotides read TGTGCCAGCAGGTTAGGACGGACTAGCAATCGCAATGAGCAGTTCTTC. It translates to CASRLGRTSNRNEQFF. The rearrangement links TRBV7-8 to TRBJ2-1, with 8 bases matching TRBD2. The CDR3 has 16 residues. Germline V lookup: CDR1 SGHVS, CDR2 FQNEAQ.

The V call is TRBV12-5, the J call TRBJ2-7; D is uncertain. From germline, CDR1 is LGHNT and CDR2 FRNRAP. Trimming cost V 7 bases and J 6 bases, with 13 bases left between them. CDR3 size: 12 residues. The CDR3 loop reads CASDSELSEQYF. The CDR3 coding sequence is TGTGCTAGTGATTCGGAGCTCTCCGAGCAGTACTTC.

This clone has just one count. The J gene is TRBJ1-2, the V gene TRBV2, with D possibly TRBD1 on 5 matching bases. From germline, CDR1 is SNHLY and CDR2 FYNNEI. Trimming left V 7 bases short and J 3 bases short, with 12 bases between. The CDR3 is 13 amino acids. This chain's CDR3 is CASMRDLDYGYTF. The CDR3 bases are TGTGCCAGCATGAGGGACCTTGACTATGGCTACACCTTC.

The rearrangement links TRBV9 to TRBJ2-2, with unresolved D. CDR1 and CDR2 (germline): SGDLS, YYNGEE. V gave up 1 base and J gave up 4 bases, with 11 bases separating them. The CDR3 spans 15 residues. The CDR3 DNA reads TGTGCCAGCAGCGTAACAGCAGGTCGCACCGGGGAGCTGTTTTTT. Translating it yields CASSVTAGRTGELFF.

The gene calls are TRBV5-1 and TRBJ2-1; TRBD2 matches at 12 bases. CDR3 length: 15 residues. V lost 3 bases to trimming and J lost 6 bases; unmatched junction nucleotides: 4. Germline V gives CDR1 SGHRS, CDR2 YFSETQ. In DNA, the CDR3 is TGCGCCAGCAGCTCGACTAGCGGGGGAACCAATGAGCAGTTCTTC. This encodes CASSSTSGGTNEQFF.